This T cell receptor (beta chain) was sequenced during a study of shared clonotypes between healthy human individuals. This clone came up once. The antigen is undetermined. Naive CD8 cells were CD45RO-negative, positively selected for CCR7, excluding terminally differentiated effector memory CD45RA+ cells. The study drew all its donors from Caucasian adults living in Nashville, Tennessee. Sequencing used immunoSEQ multiplex PCR; TCRdb keeps in-frame clones, though not all of them. Here the sample spans around 2.1 million clones, just over 90% being singletons. General observations from the study: Owing to a small donor count, the genetic and exposure-history diversity represented was limited. Relative to clonotypes present in all four donors, those not shared had lower generation probabilities.

This CDR3 has 15 residues. The sample consisted of naive CD8+ T cells from PBMCs. The sequence was obtained from a young man in good health. Some clones in this sample may be carry-over from other donors' samples. The chain joins TRBV21-1 to TRBJ2-7; the DNA was not compared with TRBD2, the D call given in the table. TRBV21-1 is a documented pseudogene. The CDR3 DNA sequence: TGTGCCAGCAGCAAAGTGCGGACTAGCGACTACGAGCAGTACTTC. Translated, it gives CASSKVRTSDYEQYF.